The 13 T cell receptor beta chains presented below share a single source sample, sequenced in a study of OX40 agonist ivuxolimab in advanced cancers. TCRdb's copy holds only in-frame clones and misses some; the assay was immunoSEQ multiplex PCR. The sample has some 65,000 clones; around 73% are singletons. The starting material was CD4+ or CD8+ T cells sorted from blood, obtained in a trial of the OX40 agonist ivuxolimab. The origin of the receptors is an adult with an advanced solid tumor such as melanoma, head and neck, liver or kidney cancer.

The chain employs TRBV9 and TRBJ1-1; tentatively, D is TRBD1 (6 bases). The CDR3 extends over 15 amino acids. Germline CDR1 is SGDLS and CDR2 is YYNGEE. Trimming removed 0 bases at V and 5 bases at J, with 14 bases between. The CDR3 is CASSVGGRRTTEAFF. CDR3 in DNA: TGTGCCAGCAGCGTAGGGGGGCGGCGGACTACTGAAGCTTTCTTT.

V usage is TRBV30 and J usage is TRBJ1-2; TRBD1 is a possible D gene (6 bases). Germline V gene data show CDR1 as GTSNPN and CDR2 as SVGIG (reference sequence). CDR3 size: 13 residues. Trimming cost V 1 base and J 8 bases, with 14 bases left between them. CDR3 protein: CAWSEGDPGGYTF. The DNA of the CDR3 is TGTGCCTGGAGTGAGGGGGATCCGGGCGGCTACACCTTC.

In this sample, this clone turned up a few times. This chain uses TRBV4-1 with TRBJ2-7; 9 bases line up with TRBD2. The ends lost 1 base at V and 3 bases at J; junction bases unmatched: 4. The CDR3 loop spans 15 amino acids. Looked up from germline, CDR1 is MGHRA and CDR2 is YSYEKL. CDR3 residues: CASSQGTSVNYEQYF. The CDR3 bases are TGCGCCAGCAGCCAAGGGACTAGCGTAAACTACGAGCAGTACTTC.

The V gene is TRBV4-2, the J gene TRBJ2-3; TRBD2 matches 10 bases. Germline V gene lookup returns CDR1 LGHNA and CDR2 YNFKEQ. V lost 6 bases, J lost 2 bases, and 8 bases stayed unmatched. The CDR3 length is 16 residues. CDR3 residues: CASSRIAGGNTDTQYF. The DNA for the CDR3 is TGTGCCAGCAGTCGCATAGCGGGGGGAAACACAGATACGCAGTATTTT.

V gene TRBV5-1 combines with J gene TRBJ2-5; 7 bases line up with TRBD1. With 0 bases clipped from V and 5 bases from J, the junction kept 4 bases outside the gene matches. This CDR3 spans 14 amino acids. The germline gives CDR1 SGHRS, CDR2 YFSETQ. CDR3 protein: CASSLAQGIETQYF. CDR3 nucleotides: TGCGCCAGCAGCTTGGCACAGGGGATCGAGACCCAGTACTTC.

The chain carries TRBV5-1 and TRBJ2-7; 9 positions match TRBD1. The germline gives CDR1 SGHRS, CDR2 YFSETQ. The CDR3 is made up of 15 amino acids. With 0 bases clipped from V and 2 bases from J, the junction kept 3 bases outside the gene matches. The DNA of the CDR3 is TGCGCCAGCAGCTTGGGACAGGGGGTCACCTACGAGCAGTACTTC. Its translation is CASSLGQGVTYEQYF.

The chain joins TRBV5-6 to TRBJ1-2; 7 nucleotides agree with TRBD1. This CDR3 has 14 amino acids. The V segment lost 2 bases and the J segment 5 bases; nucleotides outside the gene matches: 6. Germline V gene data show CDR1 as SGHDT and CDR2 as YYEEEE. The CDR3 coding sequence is TGTGCCAGCAGCTTCCCAGACAGGGATTATGGCTACACCTTC. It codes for CASSFPDRDYGYTF.

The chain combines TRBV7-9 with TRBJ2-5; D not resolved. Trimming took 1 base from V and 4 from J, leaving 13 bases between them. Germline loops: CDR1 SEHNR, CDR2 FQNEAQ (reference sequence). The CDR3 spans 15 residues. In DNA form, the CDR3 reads TGTGCCAGCAGCTTAGGAAACTCATGGACAGAGACCCAGTACTTC. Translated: CASSLGNSWTETQYF.

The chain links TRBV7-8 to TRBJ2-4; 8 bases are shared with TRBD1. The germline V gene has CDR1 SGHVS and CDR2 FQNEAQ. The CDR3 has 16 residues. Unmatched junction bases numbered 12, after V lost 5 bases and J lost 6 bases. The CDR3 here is CASSEMTGASLNIQYF. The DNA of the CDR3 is TGTGCCAGCAGCGAAATGACAGGGGCCTCTCTAAACATTCAGTACTTC. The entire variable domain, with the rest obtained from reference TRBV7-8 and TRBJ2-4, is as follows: GAGVSQSPRYKVAKRGQDVALRCDPISGHVSLFWYQQALGQGPEFLTYFQNEAQLDKSGLPSDRFFAERPEGSVSTLKIQRTQQEDSAVYLCASSEMTGASLNIQYFGAGTRLSVL.

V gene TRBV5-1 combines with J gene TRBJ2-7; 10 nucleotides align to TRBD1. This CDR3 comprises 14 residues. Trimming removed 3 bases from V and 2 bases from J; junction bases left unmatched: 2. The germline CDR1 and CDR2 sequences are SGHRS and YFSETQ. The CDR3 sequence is CASSSGQGAYEQYF. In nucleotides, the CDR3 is TGCGCCAGCAGCTCAGGACAGGGGGCCTACGAGCAGTACTTC.

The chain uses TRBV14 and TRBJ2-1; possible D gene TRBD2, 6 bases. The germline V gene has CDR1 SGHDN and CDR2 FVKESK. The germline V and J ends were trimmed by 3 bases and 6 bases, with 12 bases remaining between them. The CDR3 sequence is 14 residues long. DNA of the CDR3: TGTGCCAGCAGCCACTGGTTTAGCGGCAATGAGCAGTTCTTC. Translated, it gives CASSHWFSGNEQFF.

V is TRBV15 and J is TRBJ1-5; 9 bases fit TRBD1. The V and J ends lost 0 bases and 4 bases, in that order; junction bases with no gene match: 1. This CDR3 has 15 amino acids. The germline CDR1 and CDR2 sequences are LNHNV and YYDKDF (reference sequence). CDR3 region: CATSREDRGNQPQHF. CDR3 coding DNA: TGTGCCACCAGCAGAGAGGACAGGGGAAATCAGCCCCAGCATTTT.

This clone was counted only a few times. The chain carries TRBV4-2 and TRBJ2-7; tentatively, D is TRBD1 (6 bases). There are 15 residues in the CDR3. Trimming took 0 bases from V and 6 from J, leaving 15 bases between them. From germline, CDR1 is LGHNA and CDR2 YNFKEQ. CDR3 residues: CASSQDLGTTREQYF. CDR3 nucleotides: TGTGCCAGCAGCCAAGATCTCGGGACAACCCGCGAGCAGTACTTC.